The entry below describes one T cell receptor beta chain. No antigen is known for it. Researchers ran the PCR with 60 Vbeta and 13 Jbeta primers. Sequenced by immunoSEQ multiplex PCR; TCRdb stores in-frame clones only, minus some. The sample consists of some 150,000 clones, approximately 76% of them appearing once. Germline V gives CDR1 LNHNV, CDR2 YYDKDF (reference sequence). CDR3 length: 16 residues. The V segment lost 3 bases and the J segment 0 bases; nucleotides outside the gene matches: 0. This sample is part of a study of cytomegalovirus exposure and HLA in healthy donors. The study's findings and limits: Because they were indistinguishable, some V segments, including TRBV6-2 and TRBV6-3, were excluded. In vitro experiments confirmed that three CMV-associated chains were specific for CMV antigens. In a later analysis, TCR beta V- and J-gene trimming showed a link to a missense DCLRE1C variant.

The J gene is TRBJ2-6, the V gene TRBV15; 9 bases are a match to TRBD1. What was sequenced was PBMCs. This clonotype was obtained from a man aged 60 to 69 in good health and CMV-seronegative. The CDR3 region has the DNA TGTGCCACCAGCAGGACAGGGGGCTCTGGGGCCAACGTCCTGACTTTC. Amino acid sequence: CATSRTGGSGANVLTF.